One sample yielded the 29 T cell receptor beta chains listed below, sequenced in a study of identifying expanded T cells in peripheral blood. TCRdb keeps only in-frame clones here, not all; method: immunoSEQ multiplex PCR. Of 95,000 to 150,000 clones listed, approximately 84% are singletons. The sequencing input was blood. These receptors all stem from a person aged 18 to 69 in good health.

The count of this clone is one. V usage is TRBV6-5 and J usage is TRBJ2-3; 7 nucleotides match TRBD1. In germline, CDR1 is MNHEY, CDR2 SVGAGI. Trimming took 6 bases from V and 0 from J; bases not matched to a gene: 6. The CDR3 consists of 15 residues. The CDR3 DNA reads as TGTGCCAGCAGCAGGACAGGCCATAGCACAGATACGCAGTATTTT. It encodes CASSRTGHSTDTQYF.

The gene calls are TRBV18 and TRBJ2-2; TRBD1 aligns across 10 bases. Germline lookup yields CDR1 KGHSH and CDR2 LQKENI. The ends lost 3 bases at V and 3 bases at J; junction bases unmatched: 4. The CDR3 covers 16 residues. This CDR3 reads CASSPRTGGDTGELFF. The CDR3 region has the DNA TGTGCCAGCTCACCGCGGACAGGGGGGGACACCGGGGAGCTGTTTTTT.

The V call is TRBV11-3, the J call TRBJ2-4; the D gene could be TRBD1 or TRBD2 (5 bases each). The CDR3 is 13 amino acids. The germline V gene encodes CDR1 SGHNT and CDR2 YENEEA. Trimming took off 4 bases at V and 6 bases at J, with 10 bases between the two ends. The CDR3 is CASSSGDGNIQYF. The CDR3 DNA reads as TGTGCCAGCAGCTCCGGGGACGGAAACATTCAGTACTTC.

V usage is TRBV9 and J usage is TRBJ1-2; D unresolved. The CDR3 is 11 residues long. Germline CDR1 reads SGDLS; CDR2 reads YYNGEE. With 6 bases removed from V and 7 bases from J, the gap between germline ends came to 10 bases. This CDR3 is CASKGLSGYTF. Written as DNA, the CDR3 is TGTGCCAGCAAAGGGTTGAGTGGCTACACCTTC.

The CDR3 coding sequence is TGTGCCATCAGCATACGTGAGGTTTCTAGCACAGATACGCAGTATTTT. It is translated as CAISIREVSSTDTQYF. The genes are TRBV10-3 and TRBJ2-3; D not certain. CDR1 and CDR2 (germline): ENHRY, SYGVKD. V was cut by 6 bases and J by 0 bases, with 16 bases left in between. This CDR3 is 16 amino acids long.

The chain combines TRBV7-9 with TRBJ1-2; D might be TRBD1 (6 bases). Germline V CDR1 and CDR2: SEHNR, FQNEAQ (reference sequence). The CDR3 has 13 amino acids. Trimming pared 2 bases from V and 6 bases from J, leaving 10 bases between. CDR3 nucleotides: TGTGCCAGCAGCTTAAGAAACAGGGATGGCTACACCTTC. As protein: CASSLRNRDGYTF.

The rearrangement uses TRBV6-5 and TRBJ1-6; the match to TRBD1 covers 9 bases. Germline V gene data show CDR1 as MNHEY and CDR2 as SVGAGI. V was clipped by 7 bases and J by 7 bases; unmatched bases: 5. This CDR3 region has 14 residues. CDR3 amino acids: CASTRDRANSPLHF. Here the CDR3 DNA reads TGTGCCAGCACAAGGGACAGGGCGAATTCACCCCTCCACTTT.

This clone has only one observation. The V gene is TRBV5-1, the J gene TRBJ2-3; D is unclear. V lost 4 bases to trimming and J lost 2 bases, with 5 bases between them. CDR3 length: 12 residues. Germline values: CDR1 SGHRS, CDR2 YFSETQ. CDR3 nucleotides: TGCGCCAGCAGCCTGACCACAGATACGCAGTATTTT. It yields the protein CASSLTTDTQYF.

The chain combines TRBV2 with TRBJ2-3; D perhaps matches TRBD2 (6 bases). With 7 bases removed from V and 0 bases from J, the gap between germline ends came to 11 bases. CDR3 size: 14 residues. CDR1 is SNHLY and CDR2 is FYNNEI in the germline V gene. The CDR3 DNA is TGTGCCAGCACCCCCGGGACTAGCACAGATACGCAGTATTTT. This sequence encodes CASTPGTSTDTQYF.

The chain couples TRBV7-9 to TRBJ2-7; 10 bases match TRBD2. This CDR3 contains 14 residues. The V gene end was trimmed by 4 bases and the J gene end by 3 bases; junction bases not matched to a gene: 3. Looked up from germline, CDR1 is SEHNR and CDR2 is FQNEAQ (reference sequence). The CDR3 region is CASSSSGGLYEQYF. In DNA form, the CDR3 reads TGTGCCAGCAGCTCTAGCGGGGGACTCTACGAGCAGTACTTC.

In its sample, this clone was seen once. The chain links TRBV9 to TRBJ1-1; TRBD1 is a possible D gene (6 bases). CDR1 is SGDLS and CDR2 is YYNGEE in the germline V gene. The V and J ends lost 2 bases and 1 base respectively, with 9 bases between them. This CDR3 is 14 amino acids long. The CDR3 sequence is CASSVRTANTEAFF. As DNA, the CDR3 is TGTGCCAGCAGCGTGCGGACAGCGAACACTGAAGCTTTCTTT.

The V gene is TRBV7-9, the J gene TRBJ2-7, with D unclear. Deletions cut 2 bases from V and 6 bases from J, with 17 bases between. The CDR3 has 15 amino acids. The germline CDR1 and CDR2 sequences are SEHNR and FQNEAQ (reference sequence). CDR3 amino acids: CASSLSVSDSGEQYF. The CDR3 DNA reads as TGTGCCAGCAGCTTATCTGTTTCGGATTCGGGCGAGCAGTACTTC.

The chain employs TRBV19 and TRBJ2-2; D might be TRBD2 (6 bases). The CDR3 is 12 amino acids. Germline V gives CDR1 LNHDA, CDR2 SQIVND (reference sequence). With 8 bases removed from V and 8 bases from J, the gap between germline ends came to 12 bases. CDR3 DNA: TGTGCCAGTCATGGGGGAGGAGGGGAGCTGTTTTTT. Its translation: CASHGGGGELFF.

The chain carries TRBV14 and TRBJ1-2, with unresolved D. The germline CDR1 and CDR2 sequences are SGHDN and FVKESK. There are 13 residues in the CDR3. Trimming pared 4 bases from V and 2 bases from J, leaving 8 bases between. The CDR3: CASSPSRNYGYTF. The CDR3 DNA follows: TGTGCCAGCAGCCCCTCGCGGAACTATGGCTACACCTTC.

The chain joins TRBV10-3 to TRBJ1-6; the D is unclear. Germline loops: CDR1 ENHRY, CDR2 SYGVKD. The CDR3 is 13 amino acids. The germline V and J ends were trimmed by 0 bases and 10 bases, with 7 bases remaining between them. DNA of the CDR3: TGTGCCATCAGTGAGTCAAGCGGCTCACCCCTCCACTTT. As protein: CAISESSGSPLHF.

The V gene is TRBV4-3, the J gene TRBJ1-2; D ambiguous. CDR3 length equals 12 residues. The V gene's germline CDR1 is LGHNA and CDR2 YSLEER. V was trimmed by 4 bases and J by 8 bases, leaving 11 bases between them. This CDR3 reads CASSRIGQGYTF. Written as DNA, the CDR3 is TGCGCCAGCAGCCGGATAGGCCAAGGCTACACCTTC.

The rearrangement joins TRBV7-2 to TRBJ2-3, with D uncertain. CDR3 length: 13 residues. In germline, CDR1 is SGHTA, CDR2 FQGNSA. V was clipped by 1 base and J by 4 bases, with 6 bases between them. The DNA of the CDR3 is TGTGCCAGCAGCTTAGACGCCGCAGATACGCAGTATTTT. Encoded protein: CASSLDAADTQYF.

The CDR3 spells CASSLSGTGVEKLFF. The CDR3 coding sequence is TGTGCCAGCAGCTTATCCGGGACAGGGGTTGAAAAACTGTTTTTT. The rearrangement links TRBV11-3 to TRBJ1-4; 10 bases agree with TRBD1. CDR1 and CDR2 from the germline V gene are SGHNT and YENEEA. This CDR3 spans 15 amino acids. J was trimmed by 7 bases and V by 2 bases; bases with no gene match: 4.

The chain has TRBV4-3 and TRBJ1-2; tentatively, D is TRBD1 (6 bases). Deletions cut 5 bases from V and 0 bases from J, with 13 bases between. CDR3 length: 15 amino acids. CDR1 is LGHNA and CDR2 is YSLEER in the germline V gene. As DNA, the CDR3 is TGCGCCAGCAGCACCCGGACAGAAGCTAACTATGGCTACACCTTC. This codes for CASSTRTEANYGYTF.

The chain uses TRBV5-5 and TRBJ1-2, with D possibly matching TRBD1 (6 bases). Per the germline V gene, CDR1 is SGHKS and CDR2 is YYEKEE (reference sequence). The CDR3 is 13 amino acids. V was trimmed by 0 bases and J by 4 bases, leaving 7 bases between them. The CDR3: CASSLATGYGYTF. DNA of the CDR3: TGTGCCAGCAGCTTGGCGACAGGCTATGGCTACACCTTC.

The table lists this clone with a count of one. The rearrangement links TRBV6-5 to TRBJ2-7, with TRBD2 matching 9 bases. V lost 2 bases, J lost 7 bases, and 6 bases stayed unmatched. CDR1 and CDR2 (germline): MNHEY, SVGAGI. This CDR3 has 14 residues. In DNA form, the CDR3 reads TGTGCCAGCAGTTACGGCGCGGGGGGGCTTGAGCAGTACTTC. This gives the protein CASSYGAGGLEQYF.

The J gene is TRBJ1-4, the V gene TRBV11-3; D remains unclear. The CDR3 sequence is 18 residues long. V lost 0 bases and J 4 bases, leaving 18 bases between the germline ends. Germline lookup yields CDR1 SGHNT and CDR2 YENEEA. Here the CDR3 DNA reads TGTGCCAGCAGCTTAGATCTCATGTCCGGTCAGAATAATGAAAAACTGTTTTTT. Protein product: CASSLDLMSGQNNEKLFF.

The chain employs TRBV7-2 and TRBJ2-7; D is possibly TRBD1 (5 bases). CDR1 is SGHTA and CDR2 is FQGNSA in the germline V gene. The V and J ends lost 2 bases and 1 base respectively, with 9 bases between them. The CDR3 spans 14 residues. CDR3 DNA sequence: TGTGCCAGCAGCTTAAGACAGTTTTCCTACGAGCAGTACTTC. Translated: CASSLRQFSYEQYF. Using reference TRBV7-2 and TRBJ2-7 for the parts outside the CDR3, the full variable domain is GAGVSQSPSNKVTEKGKDVELRCDPISGHTALYWYRQSLGQGLEFLIYFQGNSAPDKSGLPSDRFSAERTGGSVSTLTIQRTQQEDSAVYLCASSLRQFSYEQYFGPGTRLTVT.

The CDR3 loop is CASSEQNYGYTF. The CDR3 bases are TGTGCCAGCAGTGAACAGAACTATGGCTACACCTTC. The J gene is TRBJ1-2, the V gene TRBV2, with unresolved D. Trimming shortened V by 2 bases and J by 2 bases, and 3 bases separated the two germline ends. Germline lookup yields CDR1 SNHLY and CDR2 FYNNEI. The CDR3 runs to 12 residues.

DNA of the CDR3: TGTGCCAGCAGCCTATCCCTCAATCAGCCCCAGCATTTT. Protein: CASSLSLNQPQHF. The V and J genes are TRBV7-2 and TRBJ1-5; D is unclear. This CDR3 has 13 residues. Trimming stripped 5 bases from V and 3 bases from J, with 8 bases between. Per the germline V gene, CDR1 is SGHTA and CDR2 is FQGNSA.

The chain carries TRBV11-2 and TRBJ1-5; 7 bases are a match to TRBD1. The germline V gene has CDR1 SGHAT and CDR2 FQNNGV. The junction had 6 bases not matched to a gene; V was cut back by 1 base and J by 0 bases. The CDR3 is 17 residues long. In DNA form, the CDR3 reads TGTGCCAGCAGCTTAGTGACAGGGTGGAATAGCAATCAGCCCCAGCATTTT. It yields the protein CASSLVTGWNSNQPQHF.

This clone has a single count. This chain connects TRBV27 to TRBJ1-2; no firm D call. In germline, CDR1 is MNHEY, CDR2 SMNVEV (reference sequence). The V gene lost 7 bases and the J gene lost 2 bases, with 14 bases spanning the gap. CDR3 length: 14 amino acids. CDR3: CASTPTLNNYGYTF. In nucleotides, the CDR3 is TGTGCCAGCACTCCGACCCTCAACAACTATGGCTACACCTTC.

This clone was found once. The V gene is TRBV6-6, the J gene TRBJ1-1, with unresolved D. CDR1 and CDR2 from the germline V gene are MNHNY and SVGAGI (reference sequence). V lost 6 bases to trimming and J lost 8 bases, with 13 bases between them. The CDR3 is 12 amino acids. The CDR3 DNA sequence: TGTGCCAGCAGCCCTGCGGCAGGCGAAGCTTTCTTT. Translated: CASSPAAGEAFF.

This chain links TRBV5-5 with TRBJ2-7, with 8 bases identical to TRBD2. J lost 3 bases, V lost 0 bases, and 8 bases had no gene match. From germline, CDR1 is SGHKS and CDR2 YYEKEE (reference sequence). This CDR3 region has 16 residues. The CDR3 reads CASSLEGGGTFYEQYF. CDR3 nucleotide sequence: TGTGCCAGCAGCTTGGAGGGCGGGGGGACCTTCTACGAGCAGTACTTC.